A single sample is the source of the 24 T cell receptor beta chains below, sequenced in a study of identical twins. MiXCR, applied by TCRdb to the 5' RACE reads, yields one record per CDR3 protein. The top ten hold about 1.5% of the sample, which has approximately 890,000 distinct CDR3 sequences, about 12% seen once. The sample was also reused in another study, on yellow fever vaccine responses in identical twins.

The specimen sequenced was PBMCs. These receptor sequences come from a woman aged 18-29 years in good health.

The rearrangement links TRBV3-1 to TRBJ2-1, with D tentatively TRBD1 (6 bases). The J call may not be correct, given that the DNA end is closer to TRBJ2-7. CDR1 is LGHDT and CDR2 is YNNKEL in the germline V gene (reference sequence). The CDR3 totals 16 residues. Here the CDR3 reads CASQGPKVSSYNEQYF. CDR3 bases: TGTGCCAGCCAGGGGCCCAAGGTCAGCTCCTACAATGAGCAGTACTTC.

The CDR3 nucleotides read TGTGCCAGCAGACGCCATGGGGGCAGAGGAAACGAGCAGTACTTC. As protein: CASRRHGGRGNEQYF. The V gene is TRBV28, the J gene TRBJ2-7; perhaps TRBD1 as D (6 bases). The germline V gene has CDR1 MDHEN and CDR2 SYDVKM. With 6 bases removed from V and 5 bases from J, the gap between germline ends came to 20 bases. This CDR3 region has 15 residues.

The CDR3 DNA follows: TGTGCCAGCAGTCTCCGACTGTCTGCCTACAATGAGCAGTTCTTC. It specifies CASSLRLSAYNEQFF. The rearrangement links TRBV12-3 or TRBV12-4 to TRBJ2-1; D is uncertain. V was cut by 5 bases and J by 2 bases, with 13 bases left in between. This CDR3 spans 15 amino acids.

The J gene is TRBJ2-5, the V gene TRBV7-8; 12 bases line up with TRBD2. Germline loops: CDR1 SGHVS, CDR2 FQNEAQ. The length of the CDR3 is 18 residues. V shed 4 bases, J shed 6 bases, and the junction held 15 bases outside the gene matches. DNA of the CDR3: TGTGCCAGCAGCTCCCCGGGGAACCTAGCGGGGGGGCTGAAGACCCAGTACTTC. As protein: CASSSPGNLAGGLKTQYF.

This clonotype was found many times. The chain employs TRBV4-2 and TRBJ2-1, with 9 bases matching TRBD1. Germline V CDR1 and CDR2: LGHNA, YNFKEQ. The CDR3 totals 16 residues. The trim removed 5 bases at V and 8 bases at J, leaving 13 bases unmatched. This chain's CDR3 is CASSSSGTGKVHEQFF. The CDR3 DNA reads as TGTGCCAGCAGCTCTTCTGGGACAGGGAAAGTCCATGAGCAGTTCTTC.

This clonotype came up a few times. The rearrangement uses TRBV11-2 and TRBJ2-2; perhaps TRBD2 as D (6 bases). The CDR3 runs to 16 residues. Germline V gives CDR1 SGHAT, CDR2 FQNNGV. The V end was cut by 2 bases, the J end by 6 bases, with 16 bases between. CDR3 region: CASSLRAGPYPGELFF. CDR3 DNA sequence: TGTGCCAGCAGCTTACGAGCGGGCCCTTACCCCGGGGAGCTGTTTTTT. Together with reference TRBV11-2 and TRBJ2-2, the CDR3 gives the full variable domain: EAGVAQSPRYKIIEKRQSVAFWCNPISGHATLYWYQQILGQGPKLLIQFQNNGVVDDSQLPKDRFSAERLKGVDSTLKIQPAKLEDSAVYLCASSLRAGPYPGELFFGEGSRLTVL.

The rearrangement uses TRBV3-1 and TRBJ2-7; TRBD1 is a possible D gene (5 bases). V was cut by 0 bases and J by 0 bases, with 9 bases left in between. CDR1 and CDR2 (germline): LGHDT, YNNKEL (reference sequence). The CDR3 extends over 15 amino acids. The CDR3 region is CASSQDRGSSYEQYF. The DNA of the CDR3 is TGTGCCAGCAGCCAAGATAGGGGCAGCTCCTACGAGCAGTACTTC.

This clonotype has ten or more counts. The V and J genes are TRBV5-1 and TRBJ2-1; 8 bases agree with TRBD2. The germline CDR1 and CDR2 sequences are SGHRS and YFSETQ. After removal of 0 bases from V and 4 bases from J, the junction contained 3 bases not matched to a gene. The CDR3 totals 15 residues. The CDR3 region is CASSLALAVYNEQFF. The CDR3 DNA is TGCGCCAGCAGCTTGGCACTAGCGGTATACAATGAGCAGTTCTTC.

This clonotype was observed a few times. The V call is TRBV28, the J call TRBJ1-2; D gene uncertain. The length of the CDR3 is 12 residues. Germline CDR1 MDHEN, CDR2 SYDVKM. The V end lost 6 bases, the J end lost 4 bases, and 9 bases lay between the germline ends. The CDR3 region is CASSEQSYGYTF. The DNA for the CDR3 is TGTGCCAGCAGCGAACAGAGCTATGGCTACACCTTC.

Only a few counts were recorded for this clonotype. This rearrangement joins TRBV18 to TRBJ2-7, with D unclear. V gave up 2 bases and J gave up 5 bases, with 13 bases separating them. CDR1 is KGHSH, CDR2 LQKENI, per germline. The CDR3 length is 14 residues. CDR3 DNA: TGTGCCAGCTCACCAAGCTTTAGAGAAAACGAGCAGTACTTC. Translated: CASSPSFRENEQYF.

This clonotype was picked up many times. The chain joins TRBV29-1 to TRBJ2-4, with a possible D match to TRBD1 (6 bases). CDR1 is SQVTM and CDR2 is ANQGSEA in the germline V gene. This CDR3 has 14 residues. Between the trimmed V and J ends, which lost 5 bases and 3 bases, there was a span of 14 bases. The CDR3, as DNA: TGCAGCGTTTCCCCAGGGGTGGGCAAAAACATTCAGTACTTC. Protein product: CSVSPGVGKNIQYF.

CDR3 sequence: CASPPWKLTDTQYF. The CDR3, as DNA: TGTGCCAGCCCCCCTTGGAAGCTGACAGATACGCAGTATTTT. This chain connects TRBV9 to TRBJ2-3; no clear D. Trimming took 7 bases from V and 3 from J, leaving 15 bases between them. Germline CDR1 SGDLS, CDR2 YYNGEE. The CDR3 extends over 14 amino acids.

The chain joins TRBV19 to TRBJ1-1; TRBD1 matches 10 bases. V shed 4 bases, J shed 1 base, and the junction held 6 bases outside the gene matches. The CDR3 covers 16 residues. CDR1 is LNHDA and CDR2 is SQIVND in the germline V gene (reference sequence). As DNA, the CDR3 is TGTGCCAGTAGTACACCCCGGGACAGGGGGAACACTGAAGCTTTCTTT. Translated: CASSTPRDRGNTEAFF.

This clonotype has just a few counts. The V gene is TRBV6-1, the J gene TRBJ2-7, with 8 bases fitting TRBD1. Germline CDR1 and CDR2: MNHNS and SASEGT. The trim removed 5 bases at V and 5 bases at J, leaving 5 bases unmatched. The CDR3 sequence is 13 residues long. The DNA of the CDR3 is TGTGCCAGCAGTAAGGACAGGGTGGACGAGCAGTACTTC. Its translation is CASSKDRVDEQYF.

The chain recombines TRBV20-1 with TRBJ2-2; D is unresolved. V gave up 7 bases and J gave up 0 bases, with 3 bases separating them. The CDR3 has 11 residues. From germline, CDR1 is DFQATT and CDR2 SNEGSKA (reference sequence). The CDR3 DNA sequence: TGCAGTGTACCGAACACCGGGGAGCTGTTTTTT. Encoded protein: CSVPNTGELFF.

This clonotype was recorded a few times. The J gene is TRBJ1-2, the V gene TRBV12-3 or TRBV12-4; no reliable D call. Trimming took 7 bases from V and 8 from J, leaving 14 bases between them. CDR3 length equals 12 residues. The CDR3 DNA is TGTGCCAGCACCTCACAAGTCTGGGGCTACACCTTC. Protein product: CASTSQVWGYTF.

This clonotype was counted between two and nine times. The V gene is TRBV15, the J gene TRBJ2-3; 9 positions match TRBD2. J was trimmed by 0 bases and V by 4 bases; bases with no gene match: 5. The germline gives CDR1 LNHNV, CDR2 YYDKDF (reference sequence). The length of the CDR3 is 16 residues. CDR3 amino acids: CATSKRTSVSTDTQYF. The CDR3 coding sequence is TGTGCCACCAGCAAAAGGACTAGCGTTAGCACAGATACGCAGTATTTT.

This sequence joins TRBV19 and TRBJ1-1; D unresolved. The CDR3 length is 15 residues. The germline CDR1 and CDR2 sequences are LNHDA and SQIVND (reference sequence). The V and J ends lost 2 bases and 2 bases respectively, with 12 bases between them. CDR3 residues: CASSIRAGKNTEAFF. CDR3 in DNA: TGTGCCAGTAGTATAAGGGCCGGGAAAAACACTGAAGCTTTCTTT.

The genes are TRBV20-1 and TRBJ2-3, with a possible D match to TRBD1 (6 bases). The germline CDR1 and CDR2 sequences are DFQATT and SNEGSKA (reference sequence). With 0 bases removed from V and 1 base from J, the gap between germline ends came to 11 bases. The CDR3 has 15 amino acids. CDR3 in DNA: TGCAGTGCTAGAGATTCCCGACAGGGCACAGATACGCAGTATTTT. Its protein product is CSARDSRQGTDTQYF.

The chain recombines TRBV7-9 with TRBJ2-1; TRBD2 matches at 9 bases. The CDR3 extends over 15 amino acids. J lost 9 bases, V lost 1 base, and 7 bases had no gene match. CDR1 and CDR2 (germline): SEHNR, FQNEAQ (reference sequence). CDR3 coding DNA: TGTGCCAGCAGCTTAGAGGTTAGCGGGAGTACTGAGCAGTTCTTC. Translating gives CASSLEVSGSTEQFF.

This rearrangement joins TRBV27 to TRBJ2-6; D unresolved. Trimming pared 5 bases from V and 0 bases from J, leaving 11 bases between. This CDR3 spans 16 amino acids. Germline CDR1 reads MNHEY; CDR2 reads SMNVEV (reference sequence). The CDR3 nucleotides are TGTGCCAGCAGTAACAGTGGGCACTCTGGGGCCAACGTCCTGACTTTC. Amino acid sequence: CASSNSGHSGANVLTF.

This clonotype was recorded at least ten times. This rearrangement joins TRBV9 to TRBJ2-2; D not resolved. The germline CDR1 and CDR2 sequences are SGDLS and YYNGEE. The germline V and J ends were trimmed by 0 bases and 0 bases, with 9 bases remaining between them. This CDR3 spans 16 amino acids. The CDR3 DNA follows: TGTGCCAGCAGCGTAGTTGGATCCGCGAACACCGGGGAGCTGTTTTTT. Translating gives CASSVVGSANTGELFF.

This clonotype was counted many times. The rearrangement uses TRBV24-1 and TRBJ2-3; D unresolved. Deletions cut 9 bases from V and 0 bases from J, with 15 bases between. Germline lookup yields CDR1 KGHDR and CDR2 SFDVKD. This CDR3 is 15 amino acids long. CDR3 in DNA: TGTGCCACCTCTGATCCGTTCTCTAGCACAGATACGCAGTATTTT. This encodes CATSDPFSSTDTQYF.

This clonotype was seen many times. The CDR3 sequence is CASSRLAGGDEQFF. CDR3 bases: TGTGCCAGCAGTCGGCTAGCGGGGGGGGATGAGCAGTTCTTC. The V call is TRBV2, the J call TRBJ2-1; the match to TRBD2 covers 12 bases. The CDR3 runs 14 residues. Germline assignment: CDR1 SNHLY and CDR2 FYNNEI. Germline trimming cut 5 bases from V and 8 bases from J; bases unmatched to any gene: 4. Supplemented by reference TRBV2 and TRBJ2-1, the full variable domain reads EPEVTQTPSHQVTQMGQEVILRCVPISNHLYFYWYRQILGQKVEFLVSFYNNEISEKSEIFDDQFSVERPDGSNFTLKIRSTKLEDSAMYFCASSRLAGGDEQFFGPGTRLTVL.